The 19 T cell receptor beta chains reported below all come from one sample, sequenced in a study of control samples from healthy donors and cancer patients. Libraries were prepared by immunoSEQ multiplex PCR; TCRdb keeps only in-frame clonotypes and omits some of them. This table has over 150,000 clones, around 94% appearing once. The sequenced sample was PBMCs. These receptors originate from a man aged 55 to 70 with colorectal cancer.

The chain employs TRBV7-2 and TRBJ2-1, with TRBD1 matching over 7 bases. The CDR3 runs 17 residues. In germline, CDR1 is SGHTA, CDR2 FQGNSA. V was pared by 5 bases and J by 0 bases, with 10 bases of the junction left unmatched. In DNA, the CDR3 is TGTGCCAGCAGCGTAAGGGGACAGCGAAACTCCTACAATGAGCAGTTCTTC. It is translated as CASSVRGQRNSYNEQFF.

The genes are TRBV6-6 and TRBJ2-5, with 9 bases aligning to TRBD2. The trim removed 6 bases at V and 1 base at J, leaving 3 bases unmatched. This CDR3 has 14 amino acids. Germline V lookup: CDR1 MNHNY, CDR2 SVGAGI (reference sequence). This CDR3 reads CASRVAGVQETQYF. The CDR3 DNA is TGTGCCAGCAGAGTAGCGGGGGTCCAAGAGACCCAGTACTTC.

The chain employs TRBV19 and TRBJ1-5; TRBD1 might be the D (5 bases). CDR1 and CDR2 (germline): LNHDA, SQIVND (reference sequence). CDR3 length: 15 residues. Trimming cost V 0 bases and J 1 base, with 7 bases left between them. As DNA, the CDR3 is TGTGCCAGTAGTATAGAGCGGGACAGCAATCAGCCCCAGCATTTT. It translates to CASSIERDSNQPQHF.

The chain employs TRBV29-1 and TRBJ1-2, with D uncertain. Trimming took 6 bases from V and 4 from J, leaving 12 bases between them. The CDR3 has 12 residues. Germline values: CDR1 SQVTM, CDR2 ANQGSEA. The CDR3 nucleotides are TGCAGCGTCACCCCAGAGAGCTATGGCTACACCTTC. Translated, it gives CSVTPESYGYTF.

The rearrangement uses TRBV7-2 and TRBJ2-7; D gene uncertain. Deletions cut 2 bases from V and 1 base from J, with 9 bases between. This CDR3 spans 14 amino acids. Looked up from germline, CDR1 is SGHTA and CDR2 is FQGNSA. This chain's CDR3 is CASSLPTGSYEQYF. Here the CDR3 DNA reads TGTGCCAGCAGCTTACCTACCGGGTCCTACGAGCAGTACTTC.

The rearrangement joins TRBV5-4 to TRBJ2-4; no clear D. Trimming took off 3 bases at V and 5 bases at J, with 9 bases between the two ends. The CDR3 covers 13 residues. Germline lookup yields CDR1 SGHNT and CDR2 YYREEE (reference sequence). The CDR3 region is CASSYPTQNIQYF. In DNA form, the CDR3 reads TGTGCCAGCAGCTATCCCACGCAAAACATTCAGTACTTC.

CDR3 in amino acids: CASSWDRGSGANVLTF. In nucleotides, the CDR3 is TGTGCCAGCAGCTGGGACAGGGGTTCTGGGGCCAACGTCCTGACTTTC. This chain connects TRBV7-6 to TRBJ2-6, with 10 bases fitting TRBD1. V gave up 4 bases and J gave up 1 base; unmatched junction bases: 1. Looked up from germline, CDR1 is SGHVS and CDR2 is FNYEAQ. The CDR3 is made up of 16 amino acids.

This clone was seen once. This chain's CDR3 is CATRAGGNQPQHF. The CDR3 DNA follows: TGTGCCACCAGGGCAGGGGGCAATCAGCCCCAGCATTTT. The chain carries TRBV15 and TRBJ1-5, with TRBD1 as a possible D gene (6 bases). V lost 6 bases and J lost 2, with 8 bases in between. In germline, CDR1 is LNHNV, CDR2 YYDKDF (reference sequence). The CDR3 sequence is 13 residues long. Drawing the rest from reference TRBV15 and TRBJ1-5, the complete variable domain is DAMVIQNPRYQVTQFGKPVTLSCSQTLNHNVMYWYQQKSSQAPKLLFHYYDKDFNNEADTPDNFQSRRPNTSFCFLDIRSPGLGDTAMYLCATRAGGNQPQHFGDGTRLSIL.

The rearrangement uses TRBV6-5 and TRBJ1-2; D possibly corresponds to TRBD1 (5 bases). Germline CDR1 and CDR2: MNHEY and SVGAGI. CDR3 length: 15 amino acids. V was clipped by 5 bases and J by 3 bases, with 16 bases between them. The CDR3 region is CASSRQGDMDYGYTF. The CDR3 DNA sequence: TGTGCCAGCAGTCGGCAGGGCGACATGGACTATGGCTACACCTTC.

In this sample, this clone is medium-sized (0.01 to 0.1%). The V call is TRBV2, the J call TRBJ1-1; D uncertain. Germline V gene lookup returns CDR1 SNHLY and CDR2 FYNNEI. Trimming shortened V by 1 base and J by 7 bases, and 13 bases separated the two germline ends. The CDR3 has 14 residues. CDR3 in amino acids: CASSEGRGYSEAFF. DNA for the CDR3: TGTGCCAGCAGTGAAGGGCGAGGTTATAGTGAAGCTTTCTTT.

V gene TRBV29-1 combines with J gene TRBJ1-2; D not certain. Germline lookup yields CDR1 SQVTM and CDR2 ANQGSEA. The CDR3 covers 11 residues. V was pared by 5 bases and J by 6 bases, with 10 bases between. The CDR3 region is CSVYLTDGYTF. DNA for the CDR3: TGCAGCGTTTACCTTACTGATGGCTACACCTTC.

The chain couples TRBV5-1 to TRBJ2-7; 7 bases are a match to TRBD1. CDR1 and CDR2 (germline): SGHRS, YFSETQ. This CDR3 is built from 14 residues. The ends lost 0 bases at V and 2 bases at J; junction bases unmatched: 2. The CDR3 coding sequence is TGCGCCAGCAGCTTGGTGGGACAGACCTACGAGCAGTACTTC. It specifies CASSLVGQTYEQYF.

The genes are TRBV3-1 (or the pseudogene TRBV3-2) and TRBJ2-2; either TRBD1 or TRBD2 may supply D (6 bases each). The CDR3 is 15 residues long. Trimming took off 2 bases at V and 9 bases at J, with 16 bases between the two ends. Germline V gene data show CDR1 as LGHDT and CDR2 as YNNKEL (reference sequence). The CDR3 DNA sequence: TGTGCCAGCAGCCAACAAACGGGGGCGGTCCGGGAGCTGTTTTTT. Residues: CASSQQTGAVRELFF.

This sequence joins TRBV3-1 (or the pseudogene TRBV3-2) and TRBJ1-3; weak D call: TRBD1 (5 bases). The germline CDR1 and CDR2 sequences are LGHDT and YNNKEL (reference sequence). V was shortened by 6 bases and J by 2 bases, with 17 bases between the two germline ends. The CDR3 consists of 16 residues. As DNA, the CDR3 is TGTGCCAGCAGTCCAGGGTCCTCCTCTCCTGGAAACACCATATATTTT. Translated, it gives CASSPGSSSPGNTIYF.

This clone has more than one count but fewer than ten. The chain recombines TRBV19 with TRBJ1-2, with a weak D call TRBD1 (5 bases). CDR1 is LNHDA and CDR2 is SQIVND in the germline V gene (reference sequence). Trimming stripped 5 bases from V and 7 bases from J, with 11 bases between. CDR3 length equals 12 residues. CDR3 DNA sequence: TGTGCCAGTAGTCTCGCCGGGGGTGGCTACACCTTC. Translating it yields CASSLAGGGYTF.

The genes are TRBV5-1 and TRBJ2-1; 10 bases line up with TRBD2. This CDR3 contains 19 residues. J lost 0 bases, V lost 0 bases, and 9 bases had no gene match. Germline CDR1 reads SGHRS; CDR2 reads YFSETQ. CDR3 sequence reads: CASSLVKSGGATSYNEQFF. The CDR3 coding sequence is TGCGCCAGCAGCTTGGTGAAAAGCGGGGGGGCAACCTCCTACAATGAGCAGTTCTTC.

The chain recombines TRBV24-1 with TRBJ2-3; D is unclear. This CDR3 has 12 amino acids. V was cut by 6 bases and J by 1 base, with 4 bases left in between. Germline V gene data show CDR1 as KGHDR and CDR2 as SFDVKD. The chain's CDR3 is CATSPGTDTQYF. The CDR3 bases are TGTGCCACCAGTCCTGGCACAGATACGCAGTATTTT.

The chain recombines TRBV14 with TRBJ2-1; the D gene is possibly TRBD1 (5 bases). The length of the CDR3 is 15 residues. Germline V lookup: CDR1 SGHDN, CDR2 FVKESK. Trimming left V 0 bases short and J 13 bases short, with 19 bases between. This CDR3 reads CASSQEGQGPARQFF. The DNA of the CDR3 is TGTGCCAGCAGCCAAGAGGGCCAGGGCCCAGCGCGACAGTTCTTC. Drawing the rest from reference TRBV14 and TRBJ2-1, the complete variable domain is EAGVTQFPSHSVIEKGQTVTLRCDPISGHDNLYWYRRVMGKEIKFLLHFVKESKQDESGMPNNRFLAERTGGTYSTLKVQPAELEDSGVYFCASSQEGQGPARQFFGPGTRLTVL.

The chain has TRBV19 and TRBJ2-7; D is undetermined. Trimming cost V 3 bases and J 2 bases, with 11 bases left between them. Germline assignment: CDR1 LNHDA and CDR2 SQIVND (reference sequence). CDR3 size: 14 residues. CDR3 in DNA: TGTGCCAGTAGTATCGCTGGATCTCCCTACGAGCAGTACTTC. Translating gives CASSIAGSPYEQYF.